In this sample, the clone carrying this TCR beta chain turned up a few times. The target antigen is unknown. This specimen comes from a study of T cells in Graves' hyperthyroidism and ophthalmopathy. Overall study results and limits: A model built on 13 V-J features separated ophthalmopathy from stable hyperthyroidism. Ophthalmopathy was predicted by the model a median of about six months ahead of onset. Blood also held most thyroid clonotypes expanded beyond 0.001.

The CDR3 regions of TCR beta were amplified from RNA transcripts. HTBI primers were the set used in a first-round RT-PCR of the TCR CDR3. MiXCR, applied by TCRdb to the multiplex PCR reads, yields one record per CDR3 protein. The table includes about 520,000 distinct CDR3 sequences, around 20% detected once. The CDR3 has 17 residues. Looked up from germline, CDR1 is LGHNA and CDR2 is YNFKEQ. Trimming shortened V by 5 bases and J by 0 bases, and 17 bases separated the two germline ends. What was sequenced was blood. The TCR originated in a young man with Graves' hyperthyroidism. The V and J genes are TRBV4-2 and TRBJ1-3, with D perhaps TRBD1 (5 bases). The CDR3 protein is CASSAGGFQSSGNTIYF. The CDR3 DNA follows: TGTGCCAGCAGCGCTGGGGGGTTCCAGAGCTCTGGAAACACCATATATTTT.